The sequence of this TCR beta chain was determined in a study of T cells in narcolepsy (dated by TCRdb to 2016 to 2019). Some background on the complete study: Patients with narcolepsy type 1 or type 2 (NT1, NT2) were enrolled in the study together with healthy control donors. The study sought autoreactive T cells targeting hypocretin neuron self-antigens (hypocretin, TRIB2) in narcolepsy patients, using TCR Vbeta sequencing to track clonotypes in blood and CSF.

On the study overall, not on this receptor specifically: Patients and controls had comparable numbers of sequenced blood memory CD4+ clonotypes, averaging about 40,000 and 33,000, respectively. According to the report, autoreactive clonotypes were detected serially in the blood of the same patients and of different patients, but not in healthy controls. No sequences matching autoreactive T cell clones were contained in some blood memory CD4+ repertoires from patients and controls. In plots comparing CSF and blood CD4+ T cell clonotypes from the same patient, HCRT-specific and TRIB2-specific autoreactive clonotypes were highlighted.

Library construction relied on the immunoSEQ multiplex PCR assay. This immuneACCESS table, as held by TCRdb, lists in-frame sequences with V and J called but not all clones. Of the missing ones, under half trace to an unresolved V gene in checked studies; the others have no known cause. The sample table shows 25,000 to 35,000 clones, and 80% to 85% are seen once. The ten most abundant clones make up roughly 0.7% of the sample. For TCR Vbeta sequencing, memory CD4+ T cells were sorted ex vivo from the peripheral blood of both healthy controls and narcolepsy patients. The V end loses 6 bases and the J end loses 3 bases, and a stretch of 14 bases separates them. Via the germline V gene, CDR1 is MNHEY and CDR2 SVGAGI. From the cysteine up to the phenylalanine, the CDR3 has a length of 14 residues. Only CDR3 DNA remains: 42 bases, in frame from the first base. Worth noting for this clone: Its antigen is still unknown. No clone much larger than this one lies a single base away; base qualities are absent.

The origin of this receptor is a human donor in good health. Specimen: memory (CD45RA-) CD4+ T cells from blood. The sample's cell subset or site, from its label and the paper: memory T cells sorted ex vivo from peripheral blood. The rearranged segments are TRBV6-5 and TRBJ1-1, with TRBD1 tentatively as D gene (6 bases match). The DNA is as follows: TGTGCCAGCAGGCCAGGACAGTACCACACTGAAGCTTTCTTT. Translated, this is CASRPGQYHTEAFF.